The sequence of this T cell receptor (beta chain) was determined in a study of T cell responses to AZD1222 COVID-19 vaccine. Notes on the study in general: Donors were mostly white British, more females; clonal diversity possibly underestimated. Unmutated variant regions are reportedly the target of nearly half of TCRs that are spike-specific.

Concerning this clone itself: Its antigen is currently unknown.

The germline gives CDR1 SGDLS, CDR2 YYNGEE. V was cut by 0 bases and J by 6 bases, with 10 bases left in between. The CDR3 extends over 13 amino acids. Sequencing was performed with immunoSEQ multiplex PCR; in TCRdb, only in-frame clones are kept and a portion is missing. The sample holds about 77,000 clones; more than 85% are singletons and the top ten take roughly 5.1%. Material: peripheral blood, obtained 28 days after the second AZD1222 dose. This sequence joins TRBV9 and TRBJ2-7; no firm D call. The receptor comes from an adult who received the AZD1222 COVID-19 vaccine. The CDR3 loop is CASSVDGLAEQYF. CDR3 in DNA: TGTGCCAGCAGCGTAGACGGATTAGCCGAGCAGTACTTC.